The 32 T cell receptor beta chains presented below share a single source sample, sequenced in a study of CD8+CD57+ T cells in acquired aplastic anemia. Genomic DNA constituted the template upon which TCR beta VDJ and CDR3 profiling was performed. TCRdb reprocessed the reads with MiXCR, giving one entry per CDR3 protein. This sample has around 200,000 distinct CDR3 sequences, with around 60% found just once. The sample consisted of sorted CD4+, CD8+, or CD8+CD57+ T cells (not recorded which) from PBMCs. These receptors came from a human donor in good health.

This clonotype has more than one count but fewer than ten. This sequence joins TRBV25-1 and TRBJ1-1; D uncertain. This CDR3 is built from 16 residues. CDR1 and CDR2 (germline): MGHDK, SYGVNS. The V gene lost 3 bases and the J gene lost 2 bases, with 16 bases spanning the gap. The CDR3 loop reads CASSEGRALHNTEAFF. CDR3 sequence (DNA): TGTGCCAGCAGTGAGGGCCGGGCTTTACACAACACTGAAGCTTTCTTT. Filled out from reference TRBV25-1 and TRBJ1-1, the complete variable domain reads EADIYQTPRYLVIGTGKKITLECSQTMGHDKMYWYQQDPGMELHLIHYSYGVNSTEKGDLSSESTVSRIRTEHFPLTLESARPSHTSQYLCASSEGRALHNTEAFFGQGTRLTVV.

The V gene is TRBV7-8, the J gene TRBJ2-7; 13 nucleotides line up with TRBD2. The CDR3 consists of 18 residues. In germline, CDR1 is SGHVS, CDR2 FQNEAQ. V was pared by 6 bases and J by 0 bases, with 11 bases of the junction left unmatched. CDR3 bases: TGTGCCAGCAGTCTTCCGACTAGCGGGAGGACTAGCTCCTACGAGCAGTACTTC. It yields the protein CASSLPTSGRTSSYEQYF.

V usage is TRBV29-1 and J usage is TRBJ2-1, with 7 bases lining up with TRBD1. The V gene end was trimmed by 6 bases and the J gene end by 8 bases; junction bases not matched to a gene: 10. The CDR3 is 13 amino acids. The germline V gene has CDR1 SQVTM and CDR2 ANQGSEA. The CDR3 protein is CSVRTGLNHEQFF. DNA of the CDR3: TGCAGCGTCCGGACAGGTCTAAATCATGAGCAGTTCTTC.

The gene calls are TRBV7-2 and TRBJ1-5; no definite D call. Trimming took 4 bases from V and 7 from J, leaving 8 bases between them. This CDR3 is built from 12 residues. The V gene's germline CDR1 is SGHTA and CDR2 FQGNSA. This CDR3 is CASSSPGQPQHF. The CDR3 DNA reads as TGTGCCAGCAGCTCCCCTGGACAGCCCCAGCATTTT.

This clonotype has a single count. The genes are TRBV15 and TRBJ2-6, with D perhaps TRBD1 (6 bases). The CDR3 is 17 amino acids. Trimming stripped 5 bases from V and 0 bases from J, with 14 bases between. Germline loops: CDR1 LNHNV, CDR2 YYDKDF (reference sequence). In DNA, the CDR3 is TGTGCCACCAGCTCACGGACAGCTAGCTCTGGGGCCAACGTCCTGACTTTC. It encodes CATSSRTASSGANVLTF.

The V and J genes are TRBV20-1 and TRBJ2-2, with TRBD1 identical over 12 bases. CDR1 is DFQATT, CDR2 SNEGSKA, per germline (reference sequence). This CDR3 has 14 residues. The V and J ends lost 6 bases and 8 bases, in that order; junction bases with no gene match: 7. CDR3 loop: CSALGQGAGGELFF. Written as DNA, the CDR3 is TGCAGTGCCCTGGGACAGGGGGCCGGAGGGGAGCTGTTTTTT.

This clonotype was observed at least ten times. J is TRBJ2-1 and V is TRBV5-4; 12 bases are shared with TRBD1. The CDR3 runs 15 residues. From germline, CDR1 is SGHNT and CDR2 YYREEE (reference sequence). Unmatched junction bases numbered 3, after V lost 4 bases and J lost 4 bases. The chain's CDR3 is CASSGGQGAYNEQFF. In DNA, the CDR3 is TGTGCCAGCAGCGGGGGACAGGGGGCTTACAATGAGCAGTTCTTC.

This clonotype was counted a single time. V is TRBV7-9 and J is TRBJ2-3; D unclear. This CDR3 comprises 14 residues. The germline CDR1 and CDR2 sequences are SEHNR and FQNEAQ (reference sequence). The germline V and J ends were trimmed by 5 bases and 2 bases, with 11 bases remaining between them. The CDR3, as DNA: TGTGCCAGCAGCCCCCGGAGCCTCACAGATACGCAGTATTTT. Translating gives CASSPRSLTDTQYF.

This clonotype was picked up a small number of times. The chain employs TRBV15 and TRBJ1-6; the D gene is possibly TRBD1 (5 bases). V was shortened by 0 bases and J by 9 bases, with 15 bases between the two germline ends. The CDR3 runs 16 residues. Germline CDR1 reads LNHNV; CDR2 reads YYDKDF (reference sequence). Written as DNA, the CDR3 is TGTGCCACCAGCAGAGATCCGGGGCTACTGTCTTCACCCCTCCACTTT. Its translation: CATSRDPGLLSSPLHF.

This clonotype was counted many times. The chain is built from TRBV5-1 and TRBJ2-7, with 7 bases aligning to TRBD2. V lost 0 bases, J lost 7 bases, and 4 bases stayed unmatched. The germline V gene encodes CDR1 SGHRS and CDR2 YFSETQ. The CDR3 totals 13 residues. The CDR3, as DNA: TGCGCCAGCAGCTTGGCCGGGGGACTAGAGCAGTACTTC. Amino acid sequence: CASSLAGGLEQYF.

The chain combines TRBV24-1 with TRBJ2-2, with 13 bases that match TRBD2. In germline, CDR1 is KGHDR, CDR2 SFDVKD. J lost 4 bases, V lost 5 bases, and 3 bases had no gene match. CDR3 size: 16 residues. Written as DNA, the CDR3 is TGTGCCACCAGTGCCACTAGCGGGGGGGCCACCGGGGAGCTGTTTTTT. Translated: CATSATSGGATGELFF.

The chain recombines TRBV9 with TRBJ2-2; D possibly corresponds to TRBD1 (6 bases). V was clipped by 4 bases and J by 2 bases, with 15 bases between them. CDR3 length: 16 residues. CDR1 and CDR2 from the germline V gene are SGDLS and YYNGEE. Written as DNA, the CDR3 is TGTGCCAGCAGCCAGGCCCAGGGACACAACACCGGGGAGCTGTTTTTT. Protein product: CASSQAQGHNTGELFF.

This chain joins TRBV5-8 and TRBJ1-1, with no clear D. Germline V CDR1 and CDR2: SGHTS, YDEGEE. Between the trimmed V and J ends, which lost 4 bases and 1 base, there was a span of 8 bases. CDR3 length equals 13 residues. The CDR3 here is CASSELWNTEAFF. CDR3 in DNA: TGTGCCAGCAGCGAACTATGGAACACTGAAGCTTTCTTT.

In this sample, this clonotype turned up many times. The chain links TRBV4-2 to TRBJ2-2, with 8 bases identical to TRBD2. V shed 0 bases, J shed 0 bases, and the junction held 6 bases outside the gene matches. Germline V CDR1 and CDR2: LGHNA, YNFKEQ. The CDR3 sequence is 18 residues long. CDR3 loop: CASSQEWTSPANTGELFF. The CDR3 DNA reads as TGTGCCAGCAGCCAAGAATGGACTAGCCCCGCGAACACCGGGGAGCTGTTTTTT.

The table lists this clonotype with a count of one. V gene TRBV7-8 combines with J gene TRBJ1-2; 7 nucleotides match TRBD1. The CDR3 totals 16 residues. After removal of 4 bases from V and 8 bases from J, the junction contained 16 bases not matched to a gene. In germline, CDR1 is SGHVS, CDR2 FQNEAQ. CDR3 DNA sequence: TGTGCCAGCAGCTCCTCCGGGACAGCCCTCCGGTGGGGCTACACCTTC. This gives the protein CASSSSGTALRWGYTF.

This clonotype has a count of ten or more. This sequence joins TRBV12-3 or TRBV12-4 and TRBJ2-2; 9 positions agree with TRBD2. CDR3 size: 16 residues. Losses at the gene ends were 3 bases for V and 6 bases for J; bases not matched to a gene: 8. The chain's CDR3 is CASSFVAGDGSGELFF. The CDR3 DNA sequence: TGTGCCAGCAGTTTTGTAGCGGGAGATGGTTCCGGGGAGCTGTTTTTT.

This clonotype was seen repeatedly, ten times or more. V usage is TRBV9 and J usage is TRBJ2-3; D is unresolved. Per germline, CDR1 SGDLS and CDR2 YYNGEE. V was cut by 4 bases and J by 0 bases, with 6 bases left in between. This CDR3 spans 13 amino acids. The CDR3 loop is CASSPPSTDTQYF. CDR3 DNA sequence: TGTGCCAGCAGCCCACCTAGCACAGATACGCAGTATTTT.

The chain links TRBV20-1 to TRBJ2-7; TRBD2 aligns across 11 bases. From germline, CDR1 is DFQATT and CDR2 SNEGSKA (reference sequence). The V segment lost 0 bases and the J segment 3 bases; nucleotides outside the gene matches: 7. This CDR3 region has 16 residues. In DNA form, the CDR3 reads TGCAGTGCTAGAGATCGGGGGACTAGCGGCCTCTACGAGCAGTACTTC. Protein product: CSARDRGTSGLYEQYF.

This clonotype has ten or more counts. The CDR3: CASSPRDRKYEQYF. The CDR3 region has the DNA TGTGCCAGCAGCCCCAGGGACAGGAAGTACGAGCAGTACTTC. J is TRBJ2-7 and V is TRBV13; 8 bases line up with TRBD1. This CDR3 is 14 amino acids long. Germline CDR1 is PRHDT and CDR2 is FYEKMQ (reference sequence). V dropped 5 bases and J dropped 4; count of bases not matched to a gene: 7.

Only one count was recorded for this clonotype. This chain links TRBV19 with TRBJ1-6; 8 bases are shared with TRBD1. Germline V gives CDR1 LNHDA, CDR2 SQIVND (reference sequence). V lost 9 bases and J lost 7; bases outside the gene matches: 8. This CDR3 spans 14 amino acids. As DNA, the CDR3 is TGTGCCAGCAAACAGGGGGTCGAGAATTCACCCCTCCACTTT. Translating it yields CASKQGVENSPLHF.

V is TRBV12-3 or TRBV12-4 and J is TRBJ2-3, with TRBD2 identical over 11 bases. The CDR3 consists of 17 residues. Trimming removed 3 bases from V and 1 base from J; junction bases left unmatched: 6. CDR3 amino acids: CASSFYPTSGGTDTQYF. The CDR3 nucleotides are TGTGCCAGCAGTTTCTATCCGACTAGCGGGGGCACAGATACGCAGTATTTT.

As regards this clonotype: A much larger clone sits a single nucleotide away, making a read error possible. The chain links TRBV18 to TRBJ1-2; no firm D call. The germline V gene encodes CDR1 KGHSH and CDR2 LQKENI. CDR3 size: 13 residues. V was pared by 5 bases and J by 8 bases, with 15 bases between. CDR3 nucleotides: TGTGCCAGCTCATCCCAACCGGGTCAGGGCTACACCTTC. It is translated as CASSSQPGQGYTF.

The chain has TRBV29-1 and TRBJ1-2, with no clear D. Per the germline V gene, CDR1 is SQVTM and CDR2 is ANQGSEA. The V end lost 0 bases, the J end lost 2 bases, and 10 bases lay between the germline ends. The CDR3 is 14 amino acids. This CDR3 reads CSVEDQEGNYGYTF. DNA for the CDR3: TGCAGCGTTGAAGATCAAGAGGGCAACTATGGCTACACCTTC.

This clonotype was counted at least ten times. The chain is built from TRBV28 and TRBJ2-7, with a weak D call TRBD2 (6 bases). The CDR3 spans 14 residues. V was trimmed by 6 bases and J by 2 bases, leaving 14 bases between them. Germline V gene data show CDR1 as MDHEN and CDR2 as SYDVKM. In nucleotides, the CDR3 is TGTGCCAGCAGCGGGGTTAGCGGTCCCTACGAGCAGTACTTC. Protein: CASSGVSGPYEQYF.

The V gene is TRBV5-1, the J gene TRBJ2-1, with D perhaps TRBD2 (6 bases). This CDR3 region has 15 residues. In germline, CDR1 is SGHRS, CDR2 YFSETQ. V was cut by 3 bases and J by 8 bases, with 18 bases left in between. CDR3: CASSSLAMEGDEQFF. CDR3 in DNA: TGCGCCAGCAGCTCCCTAGCTATGGAGGGCGATGAGCAGTTCTTC.

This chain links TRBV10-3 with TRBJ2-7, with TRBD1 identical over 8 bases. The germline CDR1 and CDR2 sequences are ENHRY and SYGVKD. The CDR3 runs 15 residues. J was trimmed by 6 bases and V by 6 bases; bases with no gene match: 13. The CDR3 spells CAISTVGQVRREQYF. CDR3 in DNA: TGTGCCATCAGCACTGTGGGACAGGTCAGGCGCGAGCAGTACTTC.

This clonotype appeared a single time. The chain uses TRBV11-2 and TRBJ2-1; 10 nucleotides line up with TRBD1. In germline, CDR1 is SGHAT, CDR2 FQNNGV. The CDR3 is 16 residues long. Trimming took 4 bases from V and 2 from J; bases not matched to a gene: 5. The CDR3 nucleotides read TGTGCCAGCAGCTCGGGACAGGGGATTACCTACAATGAGCAGTTCTTC. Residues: CASSSGQGITYNEQFF.

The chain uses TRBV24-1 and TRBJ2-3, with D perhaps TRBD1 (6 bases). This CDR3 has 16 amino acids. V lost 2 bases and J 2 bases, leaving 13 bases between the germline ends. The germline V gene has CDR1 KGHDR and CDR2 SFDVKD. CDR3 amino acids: CATSDYPQGITDTQYF. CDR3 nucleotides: TGTGCCACCAGTGATTACCCACAGGGAATCACAGATACGCAGTATTTT.

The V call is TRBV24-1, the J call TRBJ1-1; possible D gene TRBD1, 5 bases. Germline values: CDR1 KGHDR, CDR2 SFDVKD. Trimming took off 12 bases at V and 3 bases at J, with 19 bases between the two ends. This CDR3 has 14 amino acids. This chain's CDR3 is CASNRRGAYTEAFF. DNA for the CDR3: TGTGCCTCAAACAGGCGGGGCGCCTACACTGAAGCTTTCTTT.

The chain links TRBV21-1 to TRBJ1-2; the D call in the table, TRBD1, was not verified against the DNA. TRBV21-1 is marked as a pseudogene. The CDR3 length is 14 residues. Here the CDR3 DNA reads TGTGCCAGCAGCGGGGGACAGGGGTACTATGGCTACACCTTC. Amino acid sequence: CASSGGQGYYGYTF.

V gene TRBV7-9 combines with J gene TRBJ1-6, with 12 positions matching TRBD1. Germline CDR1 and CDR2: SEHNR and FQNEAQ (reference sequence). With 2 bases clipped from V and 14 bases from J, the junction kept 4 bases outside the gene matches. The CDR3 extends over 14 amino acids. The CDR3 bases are TGTGCCAGCAGCTTAAGGGACAGGGGGCAGTCCCTCCACTTT. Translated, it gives CASSLRDRGQSLHF.

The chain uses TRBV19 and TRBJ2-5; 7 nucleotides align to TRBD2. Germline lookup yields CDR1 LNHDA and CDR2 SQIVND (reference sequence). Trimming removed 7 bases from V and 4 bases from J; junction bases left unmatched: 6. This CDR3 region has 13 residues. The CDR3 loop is CASTRGSGETQYF. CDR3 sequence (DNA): TGTGCCAGTACCCGCGGGAGTGGAGAGACCCAGTACTTC. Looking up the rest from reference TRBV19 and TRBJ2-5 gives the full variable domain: DGGITQSPKYLFRKEGQNVTLSCEQNLNHDAMYWYRQDPGQGLRLIYYSQIVNDFQKGDIAEGYSVSREKKESFPLTVTSAQKNPTAFYLCASTRGSGETQYFGPGTRLLVL.